The sequence of this T cell receptor (beta chain) was determined in a study of blood T cell repertoires in COVID-19. The CDR3 runs to 15 residues. V was shortened by 0 bases and J by 5 bases, with 14 bases between the two germline ends. The germline gives CDR1 SGHKS, CDR2 YYEKEE (reference sequence). This clone was detected once. Per the original data handling: Estimated nucleated cell counts came from reference gene primer amplification. Libraries were prepared by immunoSEQ multiplex PCR; TCRdb keeps only in-frame clonotypes and omits some of them. Clonal size and the V and J genes are those of that table, whereas D and trimming came from the DNA. The sample consists of around 150,000 clones, approximately 88% of them appearing once.

The chain has TRBV5-5 and TRBJ1-2; the D gene is possibly TRBD1 (6 bases). Sequencing was done on a sample of peripheral blood. This receptor was taken from a man in his sixties with acute or convalescent COVID-19. The chain's CDR3 is CASSLGQADLYGYTF. The CDR3 nucleotides read TGTGCCAGCAGCTTGGGACAGGCTGACCTATATGGCTACACCTTC.